These 31 T cell receptor beta chains originate from one sample sequenced in a study of early T cells in non-severe SARS-CoV-2 infection. TCRdb re-derived calls from the 5' RACE reads in MiXCR, one entry per CDR3 protein. The table records 55,000 to 75,000 distinct CDR3 sequences, about 7.7% of them present only once. What was sequenced was whole blood. The receptors stem from an adult who was a healthcare worker with PCR-confirmed SARS-CoV-2 infection or an uninfected control (not recorded which).

The genes are TRBV6-1 and TRBJ2-5; 10 bases align to TRBD1. J was trimmed by 5 bases and V by 6 bases; bases with no gene match: 6. Germline-derived CDR1 and CDR2 are MNHNS and SASEGT. There are 14 residues in the CDR3. CDR3 in DNA: TGTGCCAGCAGGCGGGGACAGGGGATCGAGACCCAGTACTTC. It translates to CASRRGQGIETQYF.

This clonotype was counted a few times. This CDR3 is CASSQGLAGGPQETQYF. In DNA, the CDR3 is TGCGCCAGCAGCCAAGGACTAGCGGGAGGGCCCCAAGAGACCCAGTACTTC. The chain joins TRBV5-1 to TRBJ2-5; TRBD2 matches 15 bases. J lost 1 base, V lost 4 bases, and 5 bases had no gene match. The CDR3 consists of 17 residues. In germline, CDR1 is SGHRS, CDR2 YFSETQ.

This clonotype was seen a few times. This chain connects TRBV29-1 to TRBJ2-1; 7 nucleotides match TRBD2. V was pared by 6 bases and J by 8 bases, with 10 bases of the junction left unmatched. There are 13 residues in the CDR3. The germline CDR1 and CDR2 sequences are SQVTM and ANQGSEA. The CDR3 sequence is CSVSAGVDYEQFF. The CDR3 bases are TGCAGCGTCTCCGCGGGAGTAGACTATGAGCAGTTCTTC.

This clonotype was counted many times. The gene calls are TRBV29-1 and TRBJ2-4; tentatively, D is TRBD1 or TRBD2 (6 bases each). Germline CDR1 SQVTM, CDR2 ANQGSEA. This CDR3 comprises 13 residues. V gave up 5 bases and J gave up 7 bases, with 15 bases separating them. The CDR3 coding sequence is TGCAGCGTTAGGGAAACAGGGAGGAACATTCAGTACTTC. The encoded protein is CSVRETGRNIQYF.

J is TRBJ2-5 and V is TRBV21-1. TRBV21-1 is assigned pseudogene status. This CDR3 spans 13 amino acids. CDR3 sequence reads: CASSQLLKETQYF. The CDR3 DNA reads as TGTGCCAGCAGCCAATTACTAAAAGAGACCCAGTACTTC.

The chain couples TRBV5-1 to TRBJ2-7; the D gene is possibly TRBD2 (6 bases). CDR3 length: 17 residues. Between the trimmed V and J ends, which lost 2 bases and 0 bases, there was a span of 18 bases. From germline, CDR1 is SGHRS and CDR2 YFSETQ. The CDR3 nucleotides are TGCGCCAGCAGCTTAAGCACTGGTGCGGGACCCTCCTACGAGCAGTACTTC. This translates into CASSLSTGAGPSYEQYF. The full variable domain, in which reference TRBV5-1 and TRBJ2-7 provide the parts outside the CDR3, is KAGVTQTPRYLIKTRGQQVTLSCSPISGHRSVSWYQQTPGQGLQFLFEYFSETQRNKGNFPGRFSGRQFSNSRSEMNVSTLELGDSALYLCASSLSTGAGPSYEQYFGPGTRLTVT.

The chain links TRBV12-3 or TRBV12-4 to TRBJ2-1, with TRBD2 identical over 8 bases. The CDR3 is 15 residues long. Trimming removed 4 bases from V and 7 bases from J; junction bases left unmatched: 9. The CDR3 DNA sequence: TGTGCCAGCAGTTCGAGCGGGAGAAAAGGAAATGAGCAGTTCTTC. It translates to CASSSSGRKGNEQFF.

The V gene is TRBV18, the J gene TRBJ2-3; D not resolved. The CDR3 runs 15 residues. Germline CDR1 and CDR2: KGHSH and LQKENI. Trimming pared 1 base from V and 0 bases from J, leaving 8 bases between. The CDR3 sequence is CASSPHSTSTDTQYF. CDR3 bases: TGTGCCAGCTCACCACACTCCACCAGCACAGATACGCAGTATTTT.

In its sample, this clonotype was seen many times. V gene TRBV2 combines with J gene TRBJ1-1, with 7 positions matching TRBD1. The CDR3 spans 13 residues. Unmatched junction bases numbered 5, after V lost 5 bases and J lost 5 bases. Germline lookup yields CDR1 SNHLY and CDR2 FYNNEI. CDR3 protein: CASSQDRETEAFF. The CDR3 coding sequence is TGTGCCAGCAGTCAAGACAGGGAGACTGAAGCTTTCTTT.

This clonotype was observed at least ten times. V and J are TRBV20-1 and TRBJ1-1; weak D call: TRBD1 (5 bases). The CDR3 is made up of 14 amino acids. Trimming shortened V by 3 bases and J by 1 base, and 12 bases separated the two germline ends. Germline V gene lookup returns CDR1 DFQATT and CDR2 SNEGSKA (reference sequence). This CDR3 reads CSASRPGTNTEAFF. CDR3 DNA sequence: TGCAGTGCTAGCCGTCCGGGGACGAACACTGAAGCTTTCTTT.

In its sample, this clonotype ranks as medium-sized (0.01 to 0.1%). The chain employs TRBV7-3 and TRBJ2-1; 15 nucleotides align to TRBD2. The CDR3 length is 16 residues. With V trimmed by 2 bases and J by 7 bases, 3 bases remained unmatched. Germline-derived CDR1 and CDR2 are SGHTA and FQGTGA. In nucleotides, the CDR3 is TGTGCCAGCAGCTTAGAAGGGACTAGCGGGAGGAATGAGCAGTTCTTC. Translated: CASSLEGTSGRNEQFF.

This clonotype occurred a few times. This chain uses TRBV30 with TRBJ1-1, with a weak D call TRBD1 (6 bases). V lost 3 bases to trimming and J lost 2 bases, with 10 bases between them. Germline V gene sequence: CDR1 GTSNPN, CDR2 SVGIG (reference sequence). The length of the CDR3 is 13 residues. In DNA form, the CDR3 reads TGTGCCTGGAGCGGACAGAGCAACACTGAAGCTTTCTTT. Residues: CAWSGQSNTEAFF.

This clonotype was detected ten times or more. The chain has TRBV19 and TRBJ1-1, with a tentative D call TRBD1 (5 bases). Germline loops: CDR1 LNHDA, CDR2 SQIVND (reference sequence). The CDR3 totals 14 residues. Trimming removed 7 bases from V and 4 bases from J, with 16 bases in between. The CDR3 DNA reads TGTGCCAGTAAGGAGAGGGGAGGAGTCACTGAAGCTTTCTTT. Residues: CASKERGGVTEAFF.

The CDR3 bases are TGTGCCAGCAGCTTTGGGCTAGCACCCTACAATGAGCAGTTCTTC. Amino acid sequence: CASSFGLAPYNEQFF. The chain uses TRBV7-2 and TRBJ2-1; D is perhaps TRBD2 (5 bases). V lost 3 bases and J 2 bases, leaving 11 bases between the germline ends. The CDR3 covers 15 residues. The germline gives CDR1 SGHTA, CDR2 FQGNSA.

Comment on this clonotype: A single base separates this from a much larger clone, so it may be a read error. The gene calls are TRBV2 and TRBJ2-5; no definite D call. This CDR3 is 13 amino acids long. Germline CDR1 SNHLY, CDR2 FYNNEI. V lost 7 bases, J lost 1 base, and 10 bases lay in between. CDR3 DNA sequence: TGTGCCAGCAACCCCTACAGCCAAGAGACCCAGTACTTC. It translates to CASNPYSQETQYF.

Within the sample, this clonotype is medium-sized (0.01 to 0.1%). V usage is TRBV7-2 and J usage is TRBJ2-7; no clear D gene. The CDR3 runs to 10 residues. Germline V CDR1 and CDR2: SGHTA, FQGNSA. As DNA, the CDR3 is TGTGCCAGCAGCTTAAAGGCCGGGCATGTC. Residues: CASSLKAGHV.

This clonotype was detected only once. This may stem from a read error, because a much larger clone lies one nucleotide away. This sequence joins TRBV28 and TRBJ1-6; the D gene is possibly TRBD1 (5 bases). CDR1 and CDR2 (germline): MDHEN, SYDVKM. The CDR3 has 18 amino acids. As DNA, the CDR3 is TGTGCCAGCAGTTTCCCCTCGACAGCAAGCTCCTATAATTCACCCCTCTACTTT. Protein sequence: CASSFPSTASSYNSPLYF.

This chain joins TRBV4-1 and TRBJ1-6; tentative D call: TRBD1 (6 bases). The CDR3 spans 15 residues. V gave up 1 base and J gave up 6 bases, with 10 bases separating them. The germline V gene has CDR1 MGHRA and CDR2 YSYEKL. CDR3 DNA sequence: TGCGCCAGCAGCCAAGTAGGGGGTGGTAATTCACCCCTCCACTTT. It yields the protein CASSQVGGGNSPLHF.

This clonotype has just a few counts. The chain combines TRBV5-4 with TRBJ2-1; 13 bases align to TRBD2. Germline values: CDR1 SGHNT, CDR2 YYREEE (reference sequence). V lost 6 bases to trimming and J lost 8 bases; unmatched junction nucleotides: 11. CDR3 length: 16 residues. For the CDR3, the DNA is TGTGCCAGCAATAGCCGGACTAGCGGGAGTCAGGATGAGCAGTTCTTC. This sequence encodes CASNSRTSGSQDEQFF.

The genes are TRBV30 and TRBJ2-1; D remains unclear. From germline, CDR1 is GTSNPN and CDR2 SVGIG (reference sequence). The ends were cut back, 4 bases at V and 0 bases at J, with 10 bases in the middle. The CDR3 consists of 14 residues. CDR3 DNA: TGTGCCTGGAACTCGGGTAGCTCCTACAATGAGCAGTTCTTC. As protein: CAWNSGSSYNEQFF.

Only a few counts were recorded for this clonotype. As DNA, the CDR3 is TGTGCCAGCAATCCTAGCGGGAGGCACAATGAGCAGTTCTTC. Protein: CASNPSGRHNEQFF. This sequence joins TRBV2 and TRBJ2-1, with 11 bases matching TRBD2. Per the germline V gene, CDR1 is SNHLY and CDR2 is FYNNEI. The CDR3 consists of 14 residues. With V trimmed by 7 bases and J by 5 bases, 4 bases remained unmatched.

There are a few counts of this clonotype. This chain connects TRBV18 to TRBJ2-7; 7 positions agree with TRBD1. CDR3 size: 15 residues. After removal of 0 bases from V and 5 bases from J, the junction contained 7 bases not matched to a gene. Germline V gene sequence: CDR1 KGHSH, CDR2 LQKENI. CDR3 sequence (DNA): TGTGCCAGCTCACCACCGACAGGGCGCGCCCACGAGCAGTACTTC. The encoded protein is CASSPPTGRAHEQYF.

This chain connects TRBV20-1 to TRBJ1-1; D ambiguous. Trimming left V 0 bases short and J 0 bases short, with 14 bases between. CDR1 is DFQATT, CDR2 SNEGSKA, per germline (reference sequence). This CDR3 spans 16 amino acids. CDR3 nucleotide sequence: TGCAGTGCTAGAGATCGCAGGAAGGGAATGAACACTGAAGCTTTCTTT. Translation: CSARDRRKGMNTEAFF.

This clonotype occurred many times. V and J are TRBV27 and TRBJ1-4; D remains unclear. CDR3 length equals 13 residues. In germline, CDR1 is MNHEY, CDR2 SMNVEV (reference sequence). V lost 8 bases to trimming and J lost 8 bases, with 15 bases between them. CDR3 sequence (DNA): TGTGCCAGCCGCAGTCCATTAGGGGAAAAACTGTTTTTT. This encodes CASRSPLGEKLFF.

The chain has TRBV19 and TRBJ2-2; 10 nucleotides match TRBD2. Trimming removed 4 bases from V and 7 bases from J; junction bases left unmatched: 6. This CDR3 comprises 15 residues. Germline CDR1 LNHDA, CDR2 SQIVND (reference sequence). The CDR3, as DNA: TGTGCCAGTAGTACCCCGGGACTAGCGCTCGGGGAGCTGTTTTTT. This gives the protein CASSTPGLALGELFF. Full variable domain (remainder filled in from reference TRBV19 and TRBJ2-2): DGGITQSPKYLFRKEGQNVTLSCEQNLNHDAMYWYRQDPGQGLRLIYYSQIVNDFQKGDIAEGYSVSREKKESFPLTVTSAQKNPTAFYLCASSTPGLALGELFFGEGSRLTVL.

This clonotype was observed at least ten times. The chain links TRBV7-9 to TRBJ1-4; 10 bases are a match to TRBD1. CDR1 SEHNR and CDR2 FQNEAQ come from the germline V gene (reference sequence). This CDR3 region has 14 residues. The ends lost 5 bases at V and 5 bases at J; junction bases unmatched: 2. CDR3 in DNA: TGTGCCAGCAGCGGGACAGGGGTGAATGAAAAACTGTTTTTT. Its translation: CASSGTGVNEKLFF.

This clonotype was recorded a few times. The chain links TRBV27 to TRBJ2-7; D perhaps matches TRBD2 (6 bases). Germline CDR1 MNHEY, CDR2 SMNVEV (reference sequence). The CDR3 length is 13 residues. V was trimmed by 4 bases and J by 4 bases, leaving 11 bases between them. This chain's CDR3 is CASSSRDSYEQYF. The CDR3 DNA reads TGTGCCAGCAGTTCCCGGGACTCGTACGAGCAGTACTTC.

Ten or more counts support this clonotype. The CDR3 sequence is CSGGDRGSYEQYF. CDR3 in DNA: TGCAGCGGGGGGGACAGGGGCTCCTACGAGCAGTACTTC. V gene TRBV29-1 combines with J gene TRBJ2-7, with TRBD1 matching over 10 bases. CDR3 length equals 13 residues. The V segment lost 7 bases and the J segment 0 bases; nucleotides outside the gene matches: 3. The germline CDR1 and CDR2 sequences are SQVTM and ANQGSEA.

This clonotype was found a few times. The chain recombines TRBV3-1 with TRBJ2-2; 10 bases map to TRBD2. The V and J ends lost 5 bases and 5 bases, in that order; junction bases with no gene match: 5. CDR1 is LGHDT, CDR2 YNNKEL, per germline (reference sequence). This CDR3 is 15 amino acids long. The CDR3 sequence: CASSSLAGLTGELFF. CDR3 DNA sequence: TGTGCCAGCAGCTCACTAGCGGGACTGACCGGGGAGCTGTTTTTT.

Points on this clonotype: Germline and junction disagree at one end, which may indicate a read error. V is TRBV7-7 and J is TRBJ2-2; D is perhaps TRBD1 (7 bases). The CDR3 is 15 residues long. CDR1 and CDR2 (germline): SSHAT, FNYEAQ (reference sequence). In nucleotides, the CDR3 is TGTGCCAGCAGCCTAGCGACAGGGAAGGCCGGGGAGCTGTTTTTT. Its protein is CASSLATGKAGELFF.

This clonotype has ten or more counts. V and J are TRBV20-1 and TRBJ1-4; 7 nucleotides agree with TRBD1. The CDR3 runs 12 residues. The germline V gene has CDR1 DFQATT and CDR2 SNEGSKA (reference sequence). V trimming: 2 bases; J trimming: 8 bases; junction bases outside the gene matches: 2. CDR3 sequence (DNA): TGCAGTGCTAGACAGGGGGACGAAAAACTGTTTTTT. This sequence encodes CSARQGDEKLFF.